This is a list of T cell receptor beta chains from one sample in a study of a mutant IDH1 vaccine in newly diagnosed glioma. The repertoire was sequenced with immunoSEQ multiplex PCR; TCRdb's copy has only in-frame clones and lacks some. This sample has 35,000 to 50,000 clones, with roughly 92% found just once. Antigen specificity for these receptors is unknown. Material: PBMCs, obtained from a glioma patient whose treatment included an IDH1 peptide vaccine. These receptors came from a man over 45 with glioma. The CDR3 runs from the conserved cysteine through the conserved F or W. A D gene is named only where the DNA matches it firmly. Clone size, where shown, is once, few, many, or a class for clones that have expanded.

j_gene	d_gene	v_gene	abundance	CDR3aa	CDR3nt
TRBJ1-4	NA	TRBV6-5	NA	CASRRETNEKLFF	TGTGCCAGCAGAAGGGAAACTAATGAAAAACTGTTTTTT
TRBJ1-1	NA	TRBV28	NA	CASSLREEAFF	TGTGCCAGCAGTTTACGGGAGGAAGCTTTCTTT
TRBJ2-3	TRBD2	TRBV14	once	CASSQEWTSPFTDTQYF	TGTGCCAGCAGCCAGGAATGGACTAGCCCATTCACAGATACGCAGTATTTT
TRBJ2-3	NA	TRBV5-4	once	CASSPTLDPSTDTQYF	TGTGCCAGCAGCCCTACACTTGATCCTAGCACAGATACGCAGTATTTT
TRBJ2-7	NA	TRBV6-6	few	CASSYDYEQYF	TGTGCCAGCAGTTACGACTACGAGCAGTACTTC
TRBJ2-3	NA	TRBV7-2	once	CASSLRNTQYF	TGTGCCAGCAGCCTGAGGAACACGCAGTATTTT
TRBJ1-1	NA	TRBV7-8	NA	CASSPEIGGNTEAFF	TGTGCCAGCAGCCCCGAAATCGGGGGGAACACTGAAGCTTTCTTT
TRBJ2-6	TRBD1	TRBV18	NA	CASSLQGARALSGANVLTF	TGTGCCAGCTCACTACAGGGGGCGCGTGCACTATCTGGGGCCAACGTCCTGACTTTC
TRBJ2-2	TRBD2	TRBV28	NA	CASILAGPSGRGELFF	TGTGCCAGCATACTAGCGGGGCCCTCCGGGCGGGGGGAGCTGTTTTTT
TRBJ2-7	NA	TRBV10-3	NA	CAINEQYF	TGTGCCATAAACGAGCAGTACTTC
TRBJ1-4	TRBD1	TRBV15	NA	CATSTRTGTNEKLFF	TGTGCCACCAGCACCAGGACAGGAACTAATGAAAAACTGTTTTTT
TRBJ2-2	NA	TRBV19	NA	CASSNQIAGELFF	TGTGCCAGTAGTAATCAGATTGCAGGGGAGCTGTTTTTT
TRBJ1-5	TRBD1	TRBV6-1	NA	CASRRDRGGNQPQHF	TGTGCCAGCAGAAGGGACAGGGGTGGCAATCAGCCCCAGCATTTT
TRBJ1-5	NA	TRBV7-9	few	CASSRPGVDQPQHF	TGTGCCAGCAGCCGCCCAGGGGTCGATCAGCCCCAGCATTTT
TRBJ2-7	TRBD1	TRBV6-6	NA	CASSYGGQGYEQYF	TGTGCCAGCAGTTACGGGGGACAGGGCTACGAGCAGTACTTC
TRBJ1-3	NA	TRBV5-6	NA	CASSVWGRNTIYF	TGTGCCAGCAGTGTTTGGGGCCGGAACACCATATATTTT
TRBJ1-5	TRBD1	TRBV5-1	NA	CASSGGQGDQPQHF	TGCGCCAGCAGCGGGGGACAGGGGGATCAGCCCCAGCATTTT
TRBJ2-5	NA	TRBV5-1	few	CASSPGISKGTQYF	TGCGCCAGCAGCCCGGGAATCTCTAAAGGGACCCAGTACTTC
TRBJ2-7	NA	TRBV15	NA	CATSRGQGESYEQYF	TGTGCCACCAGCAGAGGGCAGGGAGAGTCCTACGAGCAGTACTTC
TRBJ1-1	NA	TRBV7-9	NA	CASFALGPNTEAFF	TGTGCCAGCTTTGCTCTGGGTCCGAACACTGAAGCTTTCTTT
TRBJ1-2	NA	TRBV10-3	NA	CAISESTQLSYGYTF	TGTGCCATCAGTGAGTCGACTCAGCTCTCTTATGGCTACACCTTC
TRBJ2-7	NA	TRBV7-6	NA	CASSLSTALRSSYEQYF	TGTGCCAGCAGCTTATCGACCGCACTCCGTAGCTCCTACGAGCAGTACTTC
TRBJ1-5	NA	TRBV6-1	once	CASSARLGNQPQHF	TGTGCCAGCAGTGCGAGGCTCGGCAATCAGCCCCAGCATTTT
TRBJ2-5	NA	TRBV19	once	CASTPIYGEETQYF	TGTGCCAGTACCCCCATCTACGGGGAGGAGACCCAGTACTTC
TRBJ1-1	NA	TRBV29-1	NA	CSVETHKARGTEAFF	TGCAGCGTTGAAACTCACAAGGCCCGGGGCACTGAAGCTTTCTTT
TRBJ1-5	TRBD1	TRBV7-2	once	CASRPRTGSNQPQHF	TGTGCGAGCCGCCCACGGACAGGGAGTAATCAGCCCCAGCATTTT
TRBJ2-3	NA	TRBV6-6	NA	CASRTGTAKGDTQYF	TGTGCCAGCAGAACCGGGACGGCTAAAGGGGATACGCAGTATTTT
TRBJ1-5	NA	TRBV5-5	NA	CASSLAGGHNQPQHF	TGTGCCAGCAGCTTGGCCGGCGGGCACAATCAGCCCCAGCATTTT
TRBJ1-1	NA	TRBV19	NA	CASIKGGTANTEAFF	TGTGCCAGTATTAAGGGGGGGACGGCGAACACTGAAGCTTTCTTT
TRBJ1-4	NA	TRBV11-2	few	CASKRAFATNEKLFF	TGTGCCAGCAAGCGGGCTTTTGCAACTAATGAAAAACTGTTTTTT
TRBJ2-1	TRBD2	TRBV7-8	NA	CASSLRASGGLVNEQFF	TGTGCCAGCAGCTTACGGGCTAGCGGGGGGTTGGTCAATGAGCAGTTCTTC
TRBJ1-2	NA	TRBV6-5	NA	CASSRGASYYGYTF	TGTGCCAGCAGTAGGGGGGCAAGTTACTATGGCTACACCTTC
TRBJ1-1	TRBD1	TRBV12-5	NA	CASGLAGGASEAFF	TGTGCTAGTGGTTTGGCAGGGGGCGCGTCTGAAGCTTTCTTT
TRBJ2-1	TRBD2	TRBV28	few	CASSLGQAGGPGGEQFF	TGTGCCAGCAGTTTAGGTCAGGCGGGGGGCCCTGGCGGTGAGCAGTTCTTC
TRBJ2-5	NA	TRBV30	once	CAWSVLPLGTQYF	TGTGCCTGGAGTGTTTTACCTCTCGGGACCCAGTACTTC
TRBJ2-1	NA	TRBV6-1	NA	CASRDYSSYNEQFF	TGTGCCAGCAGGGACTACAGCTCCTACAATGAGCAGTTCTTC
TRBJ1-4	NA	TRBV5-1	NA	CASSPDGRDNEKLFF	TGCGCCAGCAGCCCCGACGGCAGGGATAATGAAAAACTGTTTTTT
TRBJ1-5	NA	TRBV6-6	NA	CASSYVDSNQPQHF	TGTGCCAGCAGTTACGTGGATAGCAATCAGCCCCAGCATTTT
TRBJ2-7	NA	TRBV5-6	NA	CASSPLRSTRGYTYEQYF	TGTGCCAGCAGCCCCCTGAGGAGTACCAGAGGGTATACCTACGAGCAGTACTTC
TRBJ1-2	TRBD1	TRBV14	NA	CASSLRDRGSQNYGYTF	TGTGCCAGCAGCCTACGGGACAGGGGGTCCCAGAACTATGGCTACACCTTC
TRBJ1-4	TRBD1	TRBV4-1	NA	CASSRYVQGSGEKLFF	TGCGCCAGCAGCCGCTACGTACAGGGGTCGGGCGAAAAACTGTTTTTT
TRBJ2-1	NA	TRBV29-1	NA	CSVSYVGLAVSYNEQFF	TGCAGCGTTTCCTACGTCGGATTAGCGGTATCCTACAATGAGCAGTTCTTC
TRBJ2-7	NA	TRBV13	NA	CASSPISSDEQYF	TGTGCCAGCAGCCCGATAAGTTCAGACGAGCAGTACTTC
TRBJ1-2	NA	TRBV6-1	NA	CASSESGRKGYTF	TGTGCCAGCAGTGAAAGCGGGCGAAAAGGCTACACCTTC
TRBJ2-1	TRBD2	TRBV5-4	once	CASSLPITSGRDNEQFF	TGTGCCAGCAGCTTACCTATTACTAGCGGAAGGGACAATGAGCAGTTCTTC
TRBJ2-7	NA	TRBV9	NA	CASSVASESGYEQYF	TGTGCCAGCAGCGTAGCTAGCGAATCGGGTTACGAGCAGTACTTC
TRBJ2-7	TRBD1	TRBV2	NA	CASSLSGQAYEQYF	TGTGCCAGCAGCCTTTCGGGACAGGCCTACGAGCAGTACTTC
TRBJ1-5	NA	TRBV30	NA	CAWSVGGQPQHF	TGTGCCTGGAGTGTAGGAGGTCAGCCCCAGCATTTT
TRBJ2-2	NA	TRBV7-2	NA	CASSTTPSGELFF	TGTGCCAGCAGCACTACACCGTCGGGGGAGCTGTTTTTT
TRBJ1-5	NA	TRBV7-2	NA	CASSLVGRGRFQPQHF	TGTGCCAGCAGCTTAGTGGGCAGGGGAAGATTCCAGCCCCAGCATTTT